This T cell receptor (beta chain) was captured by sequencing in a study of T cell responses to AZD1222 COVID-19 vaccine. Study-wide context: Second-dose recipients at about 4 or about 12 weeks were treated as one pooled group.

Study observations and caveats: Donors were chiefly white British, with a greater number of females, and clonal diversity was perhaps underestimated. When two AZD1222 doses had been given, Spike-specific TCR breadth and depth rose. Reportedly, close to half of spike-specific TCRs are directed against unmutated variant regions.

Germline CDR1 SNHLY, CDR2 FYNNEI. J gave up 3 bases and V 6 bases, and 9 bases lay outside the gene matches. The CDR3 has 15 amino acids. The method was immunoSEQ multiplex PCR; TCRdb's version includes in-frame clones alone and lacks a portion of them. The table records 130,000 to 150,000 clones, around 91% of them present only once. A note on this clone: Its antigen is not known.

The specimen comprised peripheral blood, sampled on day 0 of AZD1222 vaccination. The chain recombines TRBV2 with TRBJ2-3, with 7 nucleotides matching TRBD2. This clonotype was sampled from an adult in good health. DNA for the CDR3: TGTGCCAGCAGGAAGACTAGCATCTTGACAGATACGCAGTATTTT. Translation gives CASRKTSILTDTQYF.